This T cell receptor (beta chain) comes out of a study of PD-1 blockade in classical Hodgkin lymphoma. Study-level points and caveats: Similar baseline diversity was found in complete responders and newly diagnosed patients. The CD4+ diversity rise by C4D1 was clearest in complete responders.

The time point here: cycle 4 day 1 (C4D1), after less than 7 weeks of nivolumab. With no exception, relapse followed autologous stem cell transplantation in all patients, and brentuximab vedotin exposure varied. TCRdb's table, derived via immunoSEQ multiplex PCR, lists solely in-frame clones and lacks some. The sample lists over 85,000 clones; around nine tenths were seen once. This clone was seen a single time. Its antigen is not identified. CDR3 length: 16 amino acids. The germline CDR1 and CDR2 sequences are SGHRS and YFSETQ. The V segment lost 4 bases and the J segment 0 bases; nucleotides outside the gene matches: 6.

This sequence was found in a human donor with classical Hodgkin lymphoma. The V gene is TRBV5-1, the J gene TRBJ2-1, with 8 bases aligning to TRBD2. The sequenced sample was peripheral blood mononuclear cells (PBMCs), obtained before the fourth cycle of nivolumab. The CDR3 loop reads CASSPLAGGSYNEQFF. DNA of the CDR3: TGCGCCAGCAGCCCCCTGGCGGGGGGCTCCTACAATGAGCAGTTCTTC.